These T cell receptor beta chains were read from a single sample in a study of blood T cell repertoires in COVID-19. The method was immunoSEQ multiplex PCR; TCRdb's version includes in-frame clones alone and lacks a portion of them. This sample has roughly 150,000 clones, with over 80% found just once. The sequencing sample was made of peripheral blood. The receptors originated from a man older than 75 with acute or convalescent COVID-19. CDR3s include the opening cysteine and the closing phenylalanine or tryptophan. D genes are given only for firm matches. Clone size is stated in some rows and not others, as once, few, many or a class when expanded.

v_call	j_call	clone_size	d_call	cdr3_nt	cdr3_aa
TRBV3-1/TRBV3-2	TRBJ2-3	NA	TRBD2	TGTGCCAGCAGCCAAGATCGCCCTAGCGGGAGCGATACGCAGTATTTT	CASSQDRPSGSDTQYF
TRBV5-1	TRBJ2-5	NA	NA	TGCGCCAGCAGCGCAACAGTCGGAGAGACCCAGTACTTC	CASSATVGETQYF
TRBV9	TRBJ1-2	NA	TRBD1	TGTGCCAGCAGCGTAGGAGGGGACAGGGGCTCTGGCTACACCTTC	CASSVGGDRGSGYTF
TRBV7-9	TRBJ1-5	NA	NA	TGTGCCAGCAGCTTTTCGGGTCAGCCCCAGCATTTT	CASSFSGQPQHF
TRBV5-4	TRBJ1-4	NA	TRBD1	TGTGCCAGCAGCTTGGCCGTAGCAGGGGGCGACGAAAAACTGTTTTTT	CASSLAVAGGDEKLFF
TRBV7-2	TRBJ1-2	NA	TRBD1	TGTGCCAGCAGCTTGGGACAGCTCTATGGCTACACCTTC	CASSLGQLYGYTF
TRBV6-1	TRBJ1-1	NA	NA	TGTGCCAGCAGTGAACTGTCGCGGCTGCAACGGAACACTGAAGCTTTCTTT	CASSELSRLQRNTEAFF
TRBV28	TRBJ1-3	NA	NA	TGTGCCAGCACCCACCAGGGGCTAGGGGATGGTGGAAACACCATATATTTT	CASTHQGLGDGGNTIYF
TRBV5-1	TRBJ2-7	NA	TRBD1	TGCGCCAGCAGCTCGGGACAGGGGACAAACGAGCAGTACTTC	CASSSGQGTNEQYF
TRBV18	TRBJ2-1	NA	NA	TGTGCCAGCTCACCCTCCGCGGACAATGAGCAGTTCTTC	CASSPSADNEQFF
TRBV4-2	TRBJ1-1	NA	NA	TGTGCCAGCAGCCAAGAGCACAGACAGAACACTGAAGCTTTCTTT	CASSQEHRQNTEAFF
TRBV6-6	TRBJ2-7	NA	NA	TGTGCCAGCAGTTACGAGGCCTACGAGCAGTACTTC	CASSYEAYEQYF
TRBV9	TRBJ1-1	NA	NA	TGTGCCAGCAGCCCACGACAGTCAATGAACACTGAAGCTTTCTTT	CASSPRQSMNTEAFF
TRBV19	TRBJ2-2	NA	NA	TGTGCCAGTAGTGTTAAGCGGTACACCGGGGAGCTGTTTTTT	CASSVKRYTGELFF
TRBV6-5	TRBJ2-2	NA	NA	TGTGCCAGCAGAGGAAGCGGGTCGTATGGCGGGGAGCTGTTTTTT	CASRGSGSYGGELFF
TRBV5-1	TRBJ1-1	NA	NA	TGCGCCAGCAGCTTCCAGGGAACGGTGAACACTGAAGCTTTCTTT	CASSFQGTVNTEAFF
TRBV7-6	TRBJ2-3	NA	NA	TGTGCCAGCAGCTTAGGGAACTTAGCGGTTCTCACAGATACGCAGTATTTT	CASSLGNLAVLTDTQYF
TRBV2	TRBJ1-6	NA	TRBD1	TGTGCCAGCAGTGAAGTGGGACAGGGGAGGGCACCCCTCCACTTT	CASSEVGQGRAPLHF
TRBV6-5	TRBJ1-1	NA	NA	TGTGCCAGCAGTTACGTGGGGGGCACTGAAGCTTTCTTT	CASSYVGGTEAFF
TRBV29-1	TRBJ1-2	once	TRBD1	TGCAGCGTTGACGGCTGGGACCGGGACAGCACTAACTATGGCTACACCTTC	CSVDGWDRDSTNYGYTF
TRBV3-1/TRBV3-2	TRBJ2-1	NA	TRBD2	TGTGCCAGCAGCCATACCTACAGTGGGACTAGCGGAACCTACAATGAGCAGTTCTTC	CASSHTYSGTSGTYNEQFF
TRBV2	TRBJ1-1	NA	NA	TGTGCCAGCAGTGCGCAGGGGCAAGACACTGAAGCTTTCTTT	CASSAQGQDTEAFF
TRBV2	TRBJ1-4	NA	NA	TGTGCCAGCAGTGAAGGGGCGCAAACTAATGAAAAACTGTTTTTT	CASSEGAQTNEKLFF
TRBV11-3	TRBJ2-5	NA	TRBD2	TGTGCCAGCAGCAAAGGAACTAGCGGGAGTAGGGAGACCCAGTACTTC	CASSKGTSGSRETQYF
TRBV7-2	TRBJ2-3	NA	TRBD1	TGTGCCAGCAGCTTAGGTGTAGGGGGCAATACGCAGTATTTT	CASSLGVGGNTQYF
TRBV7-2	TRBJ2-5	NA	TRBD1	TGTGCCAGCAGCACCCGTCGGACAGGGGTTTTAGAGACCCAGTACTTC	CASSTRRTGVLETQYF
TRBV9	TRBJ1-1	NA	NA	TGTGCCAGCAGCGTAGGACATTCCGATAACACTGAAGCTTTCTTT	CASSVGHSDNTEAFF
TRBV19	TRBJ1-6	NA	TRBD1	TGTGCCACTAAGCTTTATGCCGGGACAGGGAATTCACCCCTCCACTTT	CATKLYAGTGNSPLHF
TRBV5-1	TRBJ1-2	NA	NA	TGCGCCAGCAGCCCGGGGGTACTCTATGGCTACACCTTC	CASSPGVLYGYTF
TRBV3-1/TRBV3-2	TRBJ2-7	NA	NA	TGTGCCAGCAGGGATAATGGAGGGGGCCACGAGCAGTACTTC	CASRDNGGGHEQYF
TRBV5-1	TRBJ1-6	NA	NA	TGCGCCAGCACCGAGGCCTTGTATAATTCACCCCTCCACTTT	CASTEALYNSPLHF
TRBV28	TRBJ2-7	NA	TRBD1	TGTGCCAGCAGTCCGGAACGACAGGGGCAGTACTTC	CASSPERQGQYF
TRBV6-2/TRBV6-3	TRBJ1-6	NA	TRBD1	TGTGCCAGCAGTTACCGGGACAGGGGGCGAGGCTCACCCCTCCACTTT	CASSYRDRGRGSPLHF
TRBV19	TRBJ2-7	NA	TRBD1	TGTGCCAGTAGGGGTAGGACAGGGGTCAACTACGAGCAGTACTTC	CASRGRTGVNYEQYF
TRBV3-1/TRBV3-2	TRBJ1-1	NA	TRBD1	TGTGCCAGCAGGGACAGGGGCGCGGCCCCTGAAGCTTTCTTT	CASRDRGAAPEAFF
TRBV19	TRBJ2-7	NA	NA	TGTGCCAGTAGGGGGAGGAGAAACTACGAGCAGTACTTC	CASRGRRNYEQYF
TRBV28	TRBJ1-2	NA	NA	TGTGCCAGCAGCGAAACGAGGGGGGGCTACACCTTC	CASSETRGGYTF
TRBV11-3	TRBJ1-3	NA	TRBD1	TGTGCCAGCAGACGGACAGGCCCATTTAGGGGAAACACCATATATTTT	CASRRTGPFRGNTIYF
TRBV19	TRBJ2-2	NA	NA	TGTGCCAGTAGTATAGACGAGGGAACCGGGGAGCTGTTTTTT	CASSIDEGTGELFF
TRBV27	TRBJ2-5	once	TRBD1	TGTGCCAGCAGTTGGAGCAGGGGGCGGGCGGAGACCCAGTACTTC	CASSWSRGRAETQYF
TRBV27	TRBJ2-5	NA	TRBD1	TGTGCCAGCAGTTCCGGACAGGGGGCTTTGGAAGAGACCCAGTACTTC	CASSSGQGALEETQYF
TRBV7-9	TRBJ1-5	NA	NA	TGTGCCAGCAGCTTAGGAGGGCAGCTGAGCAATCAGCCCCAGCATTTT	CASSLGGQLSNQPQHF
TRBV30	TRBJ2-1	NA	TRBD1	TGTGCCAATACCGGGACAGGGCTCAATGAGCAGTTCTTC	CANTGTGLNEQFF
TRBV9	TRBJ1-6	NA	NA	TGTGCCAGCAGCGTAGGAGAGGTTTCACCCCTCCACTTT	CASSVGEVSPLHF
TRBV27	TRBJ1-2	NA	TRBD1	TGTGCCAGCAGTACGAACAGGGGTGGCGGCTACACCTTC	CASSTNRGGGYTF
TRBV7-8	TRBJ2-1	NA	TRBD2	TGTGCCAGCAGCTTAGCGACTAGCGGGAGGGCCGGGGGTGAGCAGTTCTTC	CASSLATSGRAGGEQFF
TRBV27	TRBJ1-4	NA	NA	TGTGCCAGCAGTTACCGGGGCCGGGGGGAAAAACTGTTTTTT	CASSYRGRGEKLFF
TRBV7-9	TRBJ2-5	NA	NA	TGTGCCAGCAGCTTTAGGACAGATAAAGAGACCCAGTACTTC	CASSFRTDKETQYF
TRBV5-1	TRBJ2-1	NA	NA	TGCGCCAGCAGCTCCCTCCAGCGCCTCCCTTACAATGAGCAGTTCTTC	CASSSLQRLPYNEQFF
TRBV27	TRBJ1-1	once	NA	TGTGCCAGCAGTCCCCCCCAAGGCGGGAACACTGAAGCTTTCTTT	CASSPPQGGNTEAFF
TRBV7-2	TRBJ2-1	once	NA	TGTGCCAGCACAAAACAGGTGACATCCTACAATGAGCAGTTCTTC	CASTKQVTSYNEQFF
TRBV5-1	TRBJ2-3	NA	TRBD2	TGCGCCAGCAGCTTGGATTTCAGTAGCGGGGGCGGGGGCACAGATACGCAGTATTTT	CASSLDFSSGGGGTDTQYF